These 27 T cell receptor beta chains originate from one sample sequenced in a study of blood T cell repertoires in COVID-19. Assay used: immunoSEQ multiplex PCR; TCRdb lists only in-frame clones, some missing. The profile shows 200,000 to 250,000 clones, 80% of them singletons. Sequencing was carried out using peripheral blood. These receptor sequences come from a woman in her 70s with acute or convalescent COVID-19.

CDR3 DNA: TGTGCCAGCAGCGAAAACCGGGACAGGGGGCGAAATACGCAGTATTTT. Amino acids: CASSENRDRGRNTQYF. The chain links TRBV7-3 to TRBJ2-3; 12 bases match TRBD1. Germline values: CDR1 SGHTA, CDR2 FQGTGA. The CDR3 has 16 residues. J lost 7 bases, V lost 5 bases, and 10 bases had no gene match.

In this sample, this clone turned up a few times. The chain employs TRBV6-9 and TRBJ2-4; D is perhaps TRBD1 (6 bases). Looked up from germline, CDR1 is MNHGY and CDR2 is SVAAGI. CDR3 size: 16 residues. V was clipped by 4 bases and J by 1 base, with 14 bases between them. This CDR3 is CASSWDTYEAKNIQYF. Written as DNA, the CDR3 is TGTGCCAGCAGTTGGGACACCTATGAGGCCAAAAACATTCAGTACTTC.

V usage is TRBV5-4 and J usage is TRBJ2-2; 12 nucleotides agree with TRBD2. V lost 4 bases to trimming and J lost 5 bases; unmatched junction nucleotides: 0. Germline V gene sequence: CDR1 SGHNT, CDR2 YYREEE (reference sequence). There are 14 residues in the CDR3. Here the CDR3 reads CASSLAGGTGELFF. CDR3 nucleotides: TGTGCCAGCAGCCTAGCGGGGGGGACCGGGGAGCTGTTTTTT.

This chain uses TRBV5-8 with TRBJ1-6; perhaps TRBD1 as D (6 bases). This CDR3 is built from 14 residues. Trimming stripped 1 base from V and 5 bases from J, with 7 bases between. The germline V gene encodes CDR1 SGHTS and CDR2 YDEGEE. CDR3 nucleotide sequence: TGTGCCAGCAGCTTGACAGGGAATAATTCACCCCTCCACTTT. Amino acids: CASSLTGNNSPLHF.

The V call is TRBV3-1 (or the pseudogene TRBV3-2), the J call TRBJ2-3; 10 nucleotides agree with TRBD2. The CDR3 sequence is 17 residues long. Germline trimming cut 4 bases from V and 4 bases from J; bases unmatched to any gene: 11. Looked up from germline, CDR1 is LGHDT and CDR2 is YNNKEL (reference sequence). DNA of the CDR3: TGTGCCAGCAGCCTGGGCCCTAGCGGGAGTAGGGCAGATACGCAGTATTTT. Translated, it gives CASSLGPSGSRADTQYF.

The chain uses TRBV5-1 and TRBJ2-1, with 8 bases aligning to TRBD2. Trimming at V came to 2 bases and at J to 8 bases, leaving 6 bases not matched to a gene. CDR1 is SGHRS and CDR2 is YFSETQ in the germline V gene. The CDR3 is 14 amino acids. CDR3: CASSLSGSDHEQFF. The DNA for the CDR3 is TGCGCCAGCAGCTTAAGCGGGAGCGACCATGAGCAGTTCTTC.

The genes are TRBV10-1 and TRBJ2-7, with a tentative D call TRBD2 (6 bases). Germline CDR1 is WNHNN and CDR2 is SYGVQD (reference sequence). This CDR3 is built from 13 residues. Trimming stripped 2 bases from V and 5 bases from J, with 10 bases between. The chain's CDR3 is CASSEGRENEQYF. DNA for the CDR3: TGCGCCAGCAGTGAGGGCCGGGAGAACGAGCAGTACTTC.

The chain combines TRBV24-1 with TRBJ2-5, with TRBD1 identical over 8 bases. Germline loops: CDR1 KGHDR, CDR2 SFDVKD. V trimming: 1 base; J trimming: 4 bases; junction bases outside the gene matches: 1. This CDR3 has 14 amino acids. This CDR3 reads CATSDFGQGETQYF. The DNA for the CDR3 is TGTGCCACCAGTGATTTCGGACAGGGAGAGACCCAGTACTTC.

This rearrangement joins TRBV18 to TRBJ2-7; 7 bases agree with TRBD1. V lost 4 bases to trimming and J lost 1 base; unmatched junction nucleotides: 4. CDR3 length: 14 amino acids. Germline V gene sequence: CDR1 KGHSH, CDR2 LQKENI. The CDR3 sequence: CASSLGTASYEQYF. CDR3 nucleotides: TGTGCCAGCTCACTGGGGACAGCATCCTACGAGCAGTACTTC. The full variable domain, completed using reference TRBV18 and TRBJ2-7, is NAGVMQNPRHLVRRRGQEARLRCSPMKGHSHVYWYRQLPEEGLKFMVYLQKENIIDESGMPKERFSAEFPKEGPSILRIQQVVRGDSAAYFCASSLGTASYEQYFGPGTRLTVT.

The CDR3 nucleotides read TGTGCCAGCAGTCCCCCATCGACTAGCGGGAAGGCAGATACGCAGTATTTT. Translation: CASSPPSTSGKADTQYF. The V gene is TRBV27, the J gene TRBJ2-3; 11 bases match TRBD2. V was pared by 5 bases and J by 4 bases, with 11 bases of the junction left unmatched. Per germline, CDR1 MNHEY and CDR2 SMNVEV (reference sequence). The CDR3 consists of 17 residues.

The DNA for the CDR3 is TGTGCCAGCAGCTATACCGGGACTAGCGGGAGGTACGAGCAGTACTTC. Translating gives CASSYTGTSGRYEQYF. V usage is TRBV7-8 and J usage is TRBJ2-7; 15 nucleotides agree with TRBD2. Losses at the gene ends were 4 bases for V and 4 bases for J; bases not matched to a gene: 5. The germline V gene encodes CDR1 SGHVS and CDR2 FQNEAQ. The CDR3 extends over 16 amino acids.

This clone appeared many times. The rearrangement joins TRBV18 to TRBJ2-2, with D unclear. V shed 6 bases and J shed 5 bases, with 7 bases lying between them. CDR3 length: 12 residues. From germline, CDR1 is KGHSH and CDR2 LQKENI. The CDR3 DNA reads as TGTGCCAGCTCTCCTGTTACCGGGGAGCTGTTTTTT. It specifies CASSPVTGELFF.

The CDR3 nucleotides are TGCGCCAGCAGCCCCGGGGCTAGCGGGAAAGAGACCCAGTACTTC. Protein: CASSPGASGKETQYF. The chain is built from TRBV5-1 and TRBJ2-5; 9 bases match TRBD2. V shed 4 bases, J shed 3 bases, and the junction held 7 bases outside the gene matches. Germline CDR1 SGHRS, CDR2 YFSETQ. The CDR3 runs to 15 residues.

V usage is TRBV5-6 and J usage is TRBJ1-3, with 8 bases fitting TRBD1. The CDR3 consists of 16 residues. CDR1 SGHDT and CDR2 YYEEEE come from the germline V gene. V was clipped by 1 base and J by 0 bases; unmatched bases: 3. CDR3 amino acids: CASSLYGQGSGNTIYF. The CDR3, as DNA: TGTGCCAGCAGCTTGTACGGACAGGGCTCTGGAAACACCATATATTTT.

The gene calls are TRBV28 and TRBJ1-2; 11 bases are a match to TRBD1. V dropped 3 bases and J dropped 3; count of bases not matched to a gene: 6. CDR1 is MDHEN and CDR2 is SYDVKM in the germline V gene. The CDR3 runs to 16 residues. CDR3 in amino acids: CASSFGDRGIDYGYTF. In DNA form, the CDR3 reads TGTGCCAGCAGTTTTGGGGACAGGGGGATTGACTATGGCTACACCTTC.

V usage is TRBV18 and J usage is TRBJ2-4; TRBD2 matches 15 bases. V was clipped by 0 bases and J by 3 bases; unmatched bases: 3. The germline CDR1 and CDR2 sequences are KGHSH and LQKENI. The length of the CDR3 is 18 residues. CDR3 residues: CASSPPGLAGGGKNIQYF. The CDR3, as DNA: TGTGCCAGCTCACCACCGGGACTAGCGGGAGGAGGCAAAAACATTCAGTACTTC.

A remark on this clone: The same CDR3 arises from other DNA sequences in this sample as well. This chain connects TRBV5-1 to TRBJ2-7, with D perhaps matching TRBD2 (6 bases). The CDR3 runs 14 residues. With 4 bases removed from V and 0 bases from J, the gap between germline ends came to 11 bases. The germline gives CDR1 SGHRS, CDR2 YFSETQ. The CDR3 nucleotides are TGCGCCAGCAGCCTTAGCGGAAGCTCCTACGAGCAGTACTTC. Its translation is CASSLSGSSYEQYF.

The V gene is TRBV20-1, the J gene TRBJ1-2; TRBD1 is a possible D gene (6 bases). V lost 8 bases and J lost 6, with 10 bases in between. Germline values: CDR1 DFQATT, CDR2 SNEGSKA (reference sequence). This CDR3 has 10 amino acids. In nucleotides, the CDR3 is TGCAGTCTAGGGGGGGATGGCTACACCTTC. Its translation is CSLGGDGYTF.

The rearrangement joins TRBV10-3 to TRBJ1-2; TRBD1 agrees at 7 bases. The CDR3 extends over 13 amino acids. With V trimmed by 6 bases and J by 8 bases, 9 bases remained unmatched. Germline V gene data show CDR1 as ENHRY and CDR2 as SYGVKD. The chain's CDR3 is CAIRGQVAEGYTF. The CDR3 DNA follows: TGTGCCATCAGAGGACAGGTTGCGGAAGGCTACACCTTC.

The chain joins TRBV20-1 to TRBJ1-1; unclear D gene. The CDR3 runs to 8 residues. Trimming pared 7 bases from V and 7 bases from J, leaving 4 bases between. Germline V gene sequence: CDR1 DFQATT, CDR2 SNEGSKA (reference sequence). The CDR3 here is CSVSEAFF. In DNA form, the CDR3 reads TGCAGTGTGAGTGAAGCTTTCTTT.

This chain uses TRBV5-4 with TRBJ1-2; the match to TRBD1 covers 9 bases. Germline CDR1 is SGHNT and CDR2 is YYREEE (reference sequence). Trimming removed 5 bases from V and 8 bases from J; junction bases left unmatched: 22. This CDR3 region has 18 residues. The CDR3 DNA follows: TGTGCCAGCAGTTGGGGGGGGGTGACCGGGACAGGGCCGTTAGGCTACACCTTC. Its translation: CASSWGGVTGTGPLGYTF.

This chain links TRBV7-9 with TRBJ1-5, with 10 bases that match TRBD1. The CDR3 is 19 amino acids. Germline CDR1 reads SEHNR; CDR2 reads FQNEAQ (reference sequence). Trimming at V came to 1 base and at J to 4 bases, leaving 13 bases not matched to a gene. The chain's CDR3 is CASSLDWRVRDRGNQPQHF. Here the CDR3 DNA reads TGTGCCAGCAGCTTAGACTGGAGGGTCCGGGACAGGGGAAATCAGCCCCAGCATTTT.

The V call is TRBV5-1, the J call TRBJ2-5; 7 bases are shared with TRBD1. The trim removed 7 bases at V and 0 bases at J, leaving 3 bases unmatched. The CDR3 extends over 13 amino acids. CDR1 is SGHRS and CDR2 is YFSETQ in the germline V gene. In DNA, the CDR3 is TGCGCCAGCCGTACAGGGGACCAAGAGACCCAGTACTTC. Translating gives CASRTGDQETQYF.

The chain joins TRBV4-2 to TRBJ2-3, with 12 nucleotides matching TRBD2. The germline gives CDR1 LGHNA, CDR2 YNFKEQ. With V trimmed by 4 bases and J by 4 bases, 6 bases remained unmatched. CDR3 length: 16 residues. The CDR3: CASSPRLAGVSDTQYF. The CDR3 region has the DNA TGTGCCAGCAGCCCAAGACTAGCGGGAGTATCAGATACGCAGTATTTT.

The chain combines TRBV11-3 with TRBJ2-1; maybe TRBD2 (6 bases). The germline V and J ends were trimmed by 4 bases and 2 bases, with 12 bases remaining between them. The germline V gene has CDR1 SGHNT and CDR2 YENEEA. The CDR3 contains 15 residues. CDR3 loop: CASSSGLNPYNEQFF. CDR3 nucleotides: TGTGCCAGCAGCTCGGGACTCAACCCCTACAATGAGCAGTTCTTC. The complete variable domain, with remaining parts taken from reference TRBV11-3 and TRBJ2-1, reads EAGVVQSPRYKIIEKKQPVAFWCNPISGHNTLYWYLQNLGQGPELLIRYENEEAVDDSQLPKDRFSAERLKGVDSTLKIQPAELGDSAVYLCASSSGLNPYNEQFFGPGTRLTVL.

This chain uses TRBV10-3 with TRBJ2-2, with D maybe TRBD1 (6 bases). The CDR3 has 13 amino acids. The germline gives CDR1 ENHRY, CDR2 SYGVKD. The V end was cut by 8 bases, the J end by 1 base, with 8 bases between. The CDR3: CAIRTENTGELFF. In DNA form, the CDR3 reads TGTGCCATCCGGACAGAGAACACCGGGGAGCTGTTTTTT.

This chain connects TRBV18 to TRBJ2-5; 7 nucleotides agree with TRBD1. CDR3 length: 17 residues. V gave up 2 bases and J gave up 6 bases; unmatched junction bases: 15. Germline V gene lookup returns CDR1 KGHSH and CDR2 LQKENI. CDR3 DNA: TGTGCCAGCTCACCAACGATACGGGACAGAAGTACTCAGACCCAGTACTTC. Translated: CASSPTIRDRSTQTQYF.